A selection of T cell receptor beta chains follows, all from one sample in a study of post-analysis software for immune sequencing data. TCRdb called the PCR reads again in MiXCR, with one record for every CDR3 protein. The sample records 650,000 to 850,000 distinct CDR3 sequences, roughly 50% being singletons. Sequenced sample: blood. These receptors originate from a girl aged 10 to 17 with multiple sclerosis. Both conserved end residues are part of each CDR3. The D gene is left open where the match is weak. Only some rows state a clone size, as once, few, many or a class for expanded clones.

V gene	J gene	clone size	D gene	CDR3 length	CDR3 protein	CDR3 DNA
TRBV5-1	TRBJ1-2	.	.	13	CASTVVVGGGYTF	TGCGCCAGCACCGTCGTAGTGGGAGGTGGCTACACCTTC
TRBV20-1	TRBJ2-5	.	.	13	CSASRTPQETQYF	TGCAGTGCTAGTCGTACACCCCAAGAGACCCAGTACTTC
TRBV3-1	TRBJ1-6	.	.	14	CASSPVGYNSPLHF	TGTGCCAGCAGCCCTGTGGGGTATAATTCACCCCTCCACTTT
TRBV10-3	TRBJ1-4	.	.	14	CAISEVGVGEKLFF	TGTGCCATCAGTGAAGTGGGGGTTGGTGAAAAACTGTTTTTT
TRBV7-6	TRBJ2-7	few	.	14	CASSSAGGRHEQYF	TGTGCCAGCAGCTCGGCCGGAGGGCGCCACGAGCAGTACTTC
TRBV20-1	TRBJ2-3	.	TRBD2	16	CSARGLAGRYTDTQYF	TGCAGTGCTAGAGGACTAGCGGGGAGATACACAGATACGCAGTATTTT
TRBV6-6	TRBJ2-7	.	.	15	CASTELSGRLDEQYF	TGTGCCAGCACCGAGCTCTCAGGGCGGCTGGACGAGCAGTACTTC
TRBV4-1	TRBJ2-7	.	TRBD2	19	CASSQDGLAGGSSSYEHYF	TGCGCCAGCAGCCAAGACGGACTAGCGGGGGGCTCAAGCTCCTACGAGCACTACTTC
TRBV5-1	TRBJ1-3	.	.	15	CASSLEVSPADTIYF	TGCGCCAGCAGCTTGGAAGTCTCCCCGGCGGACACCATATATTTT
TRBV6-1	TRBJ2-7	.	TRBD1	15	CASSDSGTGTYEQYF	TGTGCCAGCAGTGACTCCGGGACAGGTACCTACGAGCAGTACTTC
TRBV20-1	TRBJ2-2	.	TRBD2	16	CSAPPSGRARTGELFF	TGCAGTGCCCCCCCTAGCGGGAGGGCCAGAACCGGGGAGCTGTTTTTT
TRBV7-3	TRBJ2-1	.	.	13	CASSPRDYNEQFF	TGTGCCAGCAGCCCCCGGGATTACAATGAGCAGTTCTTC
TRBV6-5	TRBJ1-6	.	TRBD1	18	CASSYSQGARSYNSPLHF	TGTGCCAGCAGTTACTCTCAGGGGGCTAGGTCCTATAATTCACCCCTCCACTTT
TRBV4-2	TRBJ2-2	few	.	17	CASSQDLPGLYTGELFF	TGTGCCAGCAGCCAAGATCTTCCAGGGCTGTACACCGGGGAGCTGTTTTTT
TRBV20-1	TRBJ2-3	once	.	15	CSAIPNPGSTDTQYF	TGCAGTGCTATTCCCAATCCTGGGTCCACAGATACGCAGTATTTT
TRBV10-3	TRBJ1-5	.	.	15	CAISPGGSHNQPQHF	TGTGCCATCAGTCCGGGGGGCTCCCATAATCAGCCCCAGCATTTT
TRBV10-3	TRBJ2-1	.	TRBD1	15	CAISETGGSYNEQFF	TGTGCCATCAGTGAGACAGGGGGCTCCTACAATGAGCAGTTCTTC
TRBV12-3/TRBV12-4	TRBJ2-7	.	TRBD2	15	CASSQTGLRYYEQYF	TGTGCCAGCAGCCAAACGGGACTACGATACTACGAGCAGTACTTC
TRBV4-2	TRBJ1-1	.	.	14	CASSQPTGRAEAFF	TGTGCCAGCAGCCAACCGACAGGTAGAGCCGAAGCTTTCTTT
TRBV5-1	TRBJ2-5	few	.	13	CASKRGLEETQYF	TGCGCCAGCAAGCGAGGGCTTGAAGAGACCCAGTACTTC
TRBV6-5	TRBJ2-5	.	.	16	CASSYIARGYQETQYF	TGTGCCAGCAGTTACATCGCCAGAGGATATCAAGAGACCCAGTACTTC
TRBV7-2	TRBJ2-3	.	.	13	CASSLNYKDTQYF	TGTGCCAGCAGCTTAAACTATAAAGATACGCAGTATTTT
TRBV29-1	TRBJ2-7	few	.	13	CSVEDLASYEQYF	TGCAGCGTTGAAGATCTTGCCAGCTACGAGCAGTACTTC
TRBV9	TRBJ2-1	.	TRBD2	15	CASSVTGGGYNEQFF	TGTGCCAGCAGTGTTACGGGCGGGGGCTACAATGAGCAGTTCTTC
TRBV4-2	TRBJ2-5	.	.	13	CASSQASRLAQYF	TGTGCCAGCAGCCAAGCGAGTCGATTGGCGCAGTACTTC
TRBV10-2	TRBJ2-1	few	.	10	CASRAGEQFF	TGCGCCAGCAGGGCGGGGGAGCAGTTCTTC
TRBV7-2	TRBJ2-4	.	TRBD2	17	CASSSRASGGAKNIQYF	TGTGCCAGCAGCTCACGAGCTAGCGGAGGGGCTAAAAACATTCAGTACTTC
TRBV28	TRBJ1-4	.	.	15	CASSLGGRGSEKLFF	TGTGCCAGCAGTTTAGGGGGGCGAGGCTCCGAAAAACTGTTTTTT
TRBV12-5	TRBJ2-1	.	.	15	CASGPKGGWDNEQFF	TGTGCTAGTGGTCCCAAGGGTGGGTGGGACAATGAGCAGTTCTTC
TRBV27	TRBJ1-2	.	.	14	CASSLSPGNYGYTF	TGTGCCAGCAGTCTATCTCCGGGAAACTATGGCTACACCTTC
TRBV20-1	TRBJ2-7	.	.	14	CSARDNGRYYEQYF	TGCAGTGCTAGAGATAATGGCCGATACTACGAGCAGTACTTC
TRBV11-2	TRBJ2-1	.	.	14	CASSSMSGNNEQFF	TGTGCCAGCAGCTCCATGTCGGGAAACAATGAGCAGTTCTTC
TRBV27	TRBJ2-1	.	.	14	CASSLSAVFNEQFF	TGTGCCAGCAGTTTATCGGCTGTGTTCAATGAGCAGTTCTTC
TRBV29-1	TRBJ2-1	.	TRBD2	16	CSVARATSGRAGEQFF	TGCAGCGTTGCCCGAGCGACTAGCGGGAGGGCCGGTGAGCAGTTCTTC
TRBV7-9	TRBJ2-1	.	.	17	CASSSQPAGPSLVWQFF	TGTGCCAGCAGCTCTCAACCCGCAGGACCGAGCCTGGTCTGGCAGTTCTTC
TRBV5-1	TRBJ2-5	.	TRBD1	15	CASSLGQATQETQYF	TGCGCCAGCAGCCTGGGACAGGCGACGCAAGAGACCCAGTACTTC
TRBV20-1	TRBJ2-1	.	.	13	CSALGLSYNEQFF	TGCAGTGCCCTGGGACTCTCCTACAATGAGCAGTTCTTC
TRBV29-1	TRBJ2-7	few	.	13	CSVGQGVGFEQYF	TGCAGCGTTGGTCAAGGGGTAGGTTTCGAGCAGTACTTC
TRBV20-1	TRBJ1-2	.	.	13	CSASTTGVYGYTF	TGCAGTGCCTCAACCACCGGGGTTTATGGCTACACCTTC